The 24 T cell receptor beta chains in this list originate from one sample, sequenced in a study of control samples from healthy donors and cancer patients. The data were produced by immunoSEQ multiplex PCR, yet TCRdb's version contains in-frame clones alone and is incomplete. The table has approximately 89,000 clones, around nine tenths seen once. Sequencing was carried out using blood. All receptors derive from a man aged 25-40 years in good health.

The chain uses TRBV6-5 and TRBJ2-7; 14 nucleotides line up with TRBD2. This CDR3 contains 15 residues. Losses at the gene ends were 4 bases for V and 3 bases for J; bases not matched to a gene: 2. CDR1 is MNHEY and CDR2 is SVGAGI in the germline V gene. The CDR3 region has the DNA TGTGCCAGCAGTTTGGGACTAGCGGGGGTCTACGAGCAGTACTTC. It yields the protein CASSLGLAGVYEQYF.

The chain couples TRBV5-4 to TRBJ2-3; 7 bases fit TRBD2. Per the germline V gene, CDR1 is SGHNT and CDR2 is YYREEE (reference sequence). CDR3 length: 15 residues. Trimming at V came to 4 bases and at J to 2 bases, leaving 7 bases not matched to a gene. This CDR3 is CASSPRGDLTDTQYF. In DNA, the CDR3 is TGTGCCAGCAGCCCCCGGGGGGACCTCACAGATACGCAGTATTTT.

This rearrangement joins TRBV5-4 to TRBJ2-5; 8 bases line up with TRBD2. The CDR3 is 13 residues long. Germline CDR1 is SGHNT and CDR2 is YYREEE (reference sequence). Trimming removed 8 bases from V and 1 base from J; junction bases left unmatched: 4. CDR3 residues: CASSGEIQETQYF. DNA for the CDR3: TGTGCCAGTAGCGGGGAAATCCAAGAGACCCAGTACTTC. The variable domain in full, with the rest retrieved from reference TRBV5-4 and TRBJ2-5, is ETGVTQSPTHLIKTRGQQVTLRCSSQSGHNTVSWYQQALGQGPQFIFQYYREEENGRGNFPPRFSGLQFPNYSSELNVNALELDDSALYLCASSGEIQETQYFGPGTRLLVL.

The chain has TRBV7-2 and TRBJ2-3, with 10 bases identical to TRBD1. Germline assignment: CDR1 SGHTA and CDR2 FQGNSA. Trimming took 4 bases from V and 4 from J; bases not matched to a gene: 5. The CDR3 extends over 15 amino acids. The CDR3 loop is CASSSKTGGADTQYF. CDR3 coding DNA: TGTGCCAGCAGCTCGAAGACAGGGGGCGCAGATACGCAGTATTTT.

This chain links TRBV19 with TRBJ1-2; possibly TRBD1 for D (5 bases). The CDR3 length is 13 residues. Trimming stripped 0 bases from V and 6 bases from J, with 8 bases between. Germline V gives CDR1 LNHDA, CDR2 SQIVND (reference sequence). In DNA form, the CDR3 reads TGTGCCAGTAGTATAGAACGCAGGGATGGCTACACCTTC. Translated, it gives CASSIERRDGYTF.

This clone was detected a few times. The genes are TRBV7-8 and TRBJ1-5; D remains ambiguous. V was trimmed by 2 bases and J by 1 base, leaving 9 bases between them. CDR3 length equals 15 residues. The germline V gene has CDR1 SGHVS and CDR2 FQNEAQ. This CDR3 is CASSLTGSSNQPQHF. CDR3 nucleotide sequence: TGTGCCAGCAGCTTAACGGGTTCGAGCAATCAGCCCCAGCATTTT.

The chain couples TRBV30 to TRBJ2-5, with 10 nucleotides matching TRBD2. The CDR3 covers 19 residues. The junction had 17 bases not matched to a gene; V was cut back by 0 bases and J by 4 bases. Germline values: CDR1 GTSNPN, CDR2 SVGIG (reference sequence). The CDR3 sequence: CAWSVGILKRGGGLETQYF. The CDR3 nucleotides are TGTGCCTGGAGTGTAGGAATCCTCAAGCGGGGGGGCGGGTTAGAGACCCAGTACTTC.

V usage is TRBV6-5 and J usage is TRBJ1-3, with D possibly being TRBD1 (6 bases). Germline V gene lookup returns CDR1 MNHEY and CDR2 SVGAGI. This CDR3 region has 16 residues. The germline V and J ends were trimmed by 0 bases and 4 bases, with 13 bases remaining between them. The CDR3: CASSYSRSGTGNTIYF. The CDR3 DNA follows: TGTGCCAGCAGTTACTCTCGGTCGGGGACAGGAAACACCATATATTTT.

This clone was detected only once. The chain employs TRBV4-1 and TRBJ1-3; D uncertain. Trimming took 0 bases from V and 7 from J, leaving 10 bases between them. The germline gives CDR1 MGHRA, CDR2 YSYEKL. CDR3 length: 14 amino acids. This chain's CDR3 is CASSQEDRANTIYF. The CDR3 coding sequence is TGCGCCAGCAGCCAAGAGGACCGGGCGAACACCATATATTTT.

V and J are TRBV20-1 and TRBJ2-1; 9 nucleotides align to TRBD2. V lost 3 bases, J lost 10 bases, and 10 bases stayed unmatched. Germline CDR1 and CDR2: DFQATT and SNEGSKA (reference sequence). This CDR3 is built from 14 residues. Here the CDR3 reads CSASALAGRREQFF. The CDR3 DNA sequence: TGCAGTGCTAGTGCCCTAGCGGGGCGTAGGGAGCAGTTCTTC.

The rearrangement links TRBV6-4 to TRBJ2-1, with TRBD2 identical over 11 bases. There are 16 residues in the CDR3. The germline gives CDR1 MRHNA, CDR2 SNTAGT. The V gene end was trimmed by 6 bases and the J gene end by 8 bases; junction bases not matched to a gene: 12. DNA for the CDR3: TGTGCCAGCAGGCTAGCGGGGGGACGCACTGCTCATGAGCAGTTCTTC. Amino acid sequence: CASRLAGGRTAHEQFF.

The V and J genes are TRBV24-1 and TRBJ2-1, with D perhaps TRBD1 (6 bases). Per germline, CDR1 KGHDR and CDR2 SFDVKD. CDR3 length: 18 amino acids. Trimming shortened V by 4 bases and J by 3 bases, and 21 bases separated the two germline ends. The DNA of the CDR3 is TGTGCCACCAGTGACCCGACGGAGGAAGGGGGACACTACAATGAGCAGTTCTTC. This gives the protein CATSDPTEEGGHYNEQFF.

The chain links TRBV6-5 to TRBJ1-2; D perhaps matches TRBD1 (5 bases). The germline CDR1 and CDR2 sequences are MNHEY and SVGAGI. This CDR3 is built from 13 residues. The V end lost 9 bases, the J end lost 3 bases, and 14 bases lay between the germline ends. CDR3 in amino acids: CASDSPIDYGYTF. The CDR3 coding sequence is TGTGCCAGTGACAGCCCCATCGACTATGGCTACACCTTC.

This clone was observed a handful of times. The chain uses TRBV7-9 and TRBJ2-7, with D unresolved. The CDR3 consists of 15 residues. With 0 bases removed from V and 1 base from J, the gap between germline ends came to 10 bases. The germline V gene encodes CDR1 SEHNR and CDR2 FQNEAQ (reference sequence). CDR3 in amino acids: CASSLAQRLSYEQYF. The CDR3 DNA reads as TGTGCCAGCAGCTTAGCGCAAAGGTTGTCCTACGAGCAGTACTTC. The whole variable domain, remainder taken from reference TRBV7-9 and TRBJ2-7, is DTGVSQNPRHKITKRGQNVTFRCDPISEHNRLYWYRQTLGQGPEFLTYFQNEAQLEKSRLLSDRFSAERPKGSFSTLEIQRTEQGDSAMYLCASSLAQRLSYEQYFGPGTRLTVT.

V usage is TRBV6-5 and J usage is TRBJ1-6; no clear D gene. With 8 bases removed from V and 4 bases from J, the gap between germline ends came to 12 bases. This CDR3 spans 14 amino acids. The germline gives CDR1 MNHEY, CDR2 SVGAGI. In nucleotides, the CDR3 is TGTGCCAGCCCCTTGACATATTATAATTCACCCCTCCACTTT. Its translation is CASPLTYYNSPLHF.

The chain is built from TRBV24-1 and TRBJ2-3; possible D gene TRBD1, 6 bases. Germline lookup yields CDR1 KGHDR and CDR2 SFDVKD. The V gene lost 2 bases and the J gene lost 4 bases, with 9 bases spanning the gap. The CDR3 is 14 amino acids. CDR3 residues: CATSDSQGPDTQYF. CDR3 nucleotide sequence: TGTGCCACCAGTGATTCACAGGGCCCAGATACGCAGTATTTT.

The genes are TRBV2 and TRBJ2-2; 7 positions agree with TRBD1. V dropped 3 bases and J dropped 0; count of bases not matched to a gene: 4. Germline CDR1 is SNHLY and CDR2 is FYNNEI. The CDR3 has 16 amino acids. This CDR3 is CASSDGQETNTGELFF. The CDR3 DNA sequence: TGTGCCAGCAGTGATGGACAGGAAACGAACACCGGGGAGCTGTTTTTT.

This chain joins TRBV7-9 and TRBJ1-1; possibly TRBD1 for D (5 bases). There are 14 residues in the CDR3. V was clipped by 4 bases and J by 1 base, with 10 bases between them. CDR1 is SEHNR, CDR2 FQNEAQ, per germline (reference sequence). CDR3 protein: CASSSGRKNTEAFF. The CDR3 DNA reads TGTGCCAGCAGCTCGGGACGGAAGAACACTGAAGCTTTCTTT.

J is TRBJ2-5 and V is TRBV5-1; 15 bases are shared with TRBD2. Germline V gene lookup returns CDR1 SGHRS and CDR2 YFSETQ. There are 16 residues in the CDR3. V lost 5 bases, J lost 5 bases, and 7 bases stayed unmatched. The CDR3 reads CASSNGLAGGPETQYF. CDR3 in DNA: TGCGCCAGCAGTAACGGACTAGCGGGGGGGCCGGAGACCCAGTACTTC.

The DNA for the CDR3 is TGTGCCAGCAGTCGGGACAGTCGGGTCTTCAACGAGCAGTACGTC. Translated: CASSRDSRVFNEQYV. The rearrangement links TRBV2 to TRBJ2-7; 7 nucleotides match TRBD1. Germline V gene data show CDR1 as SNHLY and CDR2 as FYNNEI. V dropped 5 bases and J dropped 5; count of bases not matched to a gene: 12. The CDR3 is made up of 15 amino acids.

This rearrangement joins TRBV11-1 to TRBJ2-3, with 11 bases matching TRBD2. Germline CDR1 and CDR2: SGHAT and FQDESV (reference sequence). This CDR3 has 15 residues. Trimming removed 5 bases from V and 4 bases from J; junction bases left unmatched: 5. CDR3 nucleotides: TGTGCCAGCAGCCGAGTACTAGCGGGGGCAGATACGCAGTATTTT. This sequence encodes CASSRVLAGADTQYF.

This clone was found a few times. The chain uses TRBV30 and TRBJ2-2, with 7 positions matching TRBD1. The CDR3 sequence is 13 residues long. The germline V gene encodes CDR1 GTSNPN and CDR2 SVGIG (reference sequence). The V and J ends lost 2 bases and 6 bases, in that order; junction bases with no gene match: 3. Here the CDR3 reads CAWSPTGSGELFF. The DNA of the CDR3 is TGTGCCTGGAGTCCGACAGGGTCCGGGGAGCTGTTTTTT.

The gene calls are TRBV5-1 and TRBJ1-1; the D gene is possibly TRBD1 (5 bases). The V end was cut by 4 bases, the J end by 6 bases, with 22 bases between. The CDR3 has 16 amino acids. In germline, CDR1 is SGHRS, CDR2 YFSETQ. The CDR3 nucleotides are TGCGCCAGCAGCCTTTTCGGGGGAGGGGAGACTCCTGAAGCTTTCTTT. The encoded protein is CASSLFGGGETPEAFF.

This chain uses TRBV3-1 (or the pseudogene TRBV3-2) with TRBJ1-2; TRBD1 is a possible D gene (5 bases). Germline V lookup: CDR1 LGHDT, CDR2 YNNKEL (reference sequence). The V end was cut by 0 bases, the J end by 4 bases, with 12 bases between. The CDR3 runs 15 residues. Here the CDR3 reads CASSQDRGAAYGYTF. CDR3 nucleotide sequence: TGTGCCAGCAGCCAAGATCGCGGGGCGGCCTATGGCTACACCTTC.